This record concerns one T cell receptor (beta chain) sequence. Germline-derived CDR1 and CDR2 are GTSNPN and SVGIG (reference sequence). The CDR3 sequence is 13 residues long. V shed 3 bases, J shed 3 bases, and the junction held 5 bases outside the gene matches. Assay used: immunoSEQ multiplex PCR; TCRdb lists only in-frame clones, some missing. The table includes roughly 100,000 clones, around 96% detected once. The data derive from a study of technical replicates of blood from a handful of donors. The clonotype was recovered from a human donor in good health. The rearrangement uses TRBV30 and TRBJ2-7, with 7 bases matching TRBD1. The sample comprised T cells isolated from PBMCs. This CDR3 reads CAWSPGQLYEQYF. The DNA for the CDR3 is TGTGCCTGGAGCCCGGGACAGCTCTACGAGCAGTACTTC.